This note documents a single T cell receptor beta chain sequence. Its antigen is unknown. Enrollment shut out patients with autoimmune disease history or systemic immunosuppression. This CDR3 region has 13 residues. CDR1 is MNHEY and CDR2 is SMNVEV in the germline V gene (reference sequence). The V end lost 9 bases, the J end lost 9 bases, and 18 bases lay between the germline ends. Profiled with immunoSEQ multiplex PCR; TCRdb holds only in-frame clones, not every one. The sample has 40,000 to 60,000 clones, roughly 88% seen once. The data originate from a study of OX40 agonist ivuxolimab in advanced cancers. Across the whole study: Given to patients was ivuxolimab, an agonistic anti-OX40 (CD134) antibody. Partial responses were observed in three patients, of whom one had hepatocellular carcinoma and two had cutaneous melanoma.

Regarding the study as a whole: Blood T cells, both CD4+ and CD8+, expanded clonally by week 6 at 0.1 to 3.0 mg/kg.

The specimen comprised CD4+ or CD8+ T cells sorted from blood, sampled in a trial of the OX40 agonist ivuxolimab. The chain carries TRBV27 and TRBJ2-1; D is perhaps TRBD1 (6 bases). This receptor was identified in an adult with an advanced solid tumor such as melanoma, head and neck, liver or kidney cancer. The CDR3 region is CASGTTNTVEQFF. DNA of the CDR3: TGTGCCAGTGGGACAACAAACACGGTTGAGCAGTTCTTC.